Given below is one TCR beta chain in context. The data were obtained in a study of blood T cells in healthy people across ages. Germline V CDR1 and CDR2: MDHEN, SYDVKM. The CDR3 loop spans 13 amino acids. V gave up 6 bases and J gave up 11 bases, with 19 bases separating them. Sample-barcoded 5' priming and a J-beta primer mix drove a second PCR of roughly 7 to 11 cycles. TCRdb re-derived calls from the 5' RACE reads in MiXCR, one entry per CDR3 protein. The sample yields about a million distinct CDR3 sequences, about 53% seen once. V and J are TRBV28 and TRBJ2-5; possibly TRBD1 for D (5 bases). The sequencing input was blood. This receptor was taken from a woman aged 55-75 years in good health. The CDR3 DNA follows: TGTGCCAGCAGGACAGAAGGTTTCCGTGAGCAGTACTTC. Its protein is CASRTEGFREQYF.